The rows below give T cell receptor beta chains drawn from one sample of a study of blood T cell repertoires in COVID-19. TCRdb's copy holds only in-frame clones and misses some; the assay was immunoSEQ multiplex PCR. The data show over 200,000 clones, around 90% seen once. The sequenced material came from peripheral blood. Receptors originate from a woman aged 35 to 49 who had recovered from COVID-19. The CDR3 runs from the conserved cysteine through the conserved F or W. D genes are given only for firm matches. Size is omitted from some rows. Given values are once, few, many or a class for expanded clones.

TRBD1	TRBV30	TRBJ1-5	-	CAWSAQGAGQPQHF	TGTGCCTGGAGTGCACAGGGGGCCGGTCAGCCCCAGCATTTT
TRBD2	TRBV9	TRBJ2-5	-	CASSPPGLAGGGETQYF	TGTGCCAGCAGCCCCCCGGGACTAGCGGGAGGGGGTGAGACCCAGTACTTC
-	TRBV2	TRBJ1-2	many	CASREGPGGYTF	TGTGCCAGCAGAGAGGGCCCTGGGGGCTACACCTTC
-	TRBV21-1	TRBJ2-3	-	CASSKSGPGPGLGLATDTQYF	TGTGCCAGCAGCAAATCCGGGCCAGGGCCGGGACTAGGCCTGGCGACAGATACGCAGTATTTT
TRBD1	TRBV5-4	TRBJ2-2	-	CASSPRTGANTGELFF	TGTGCCAGCAGCCCCCGGACAGGGGCGAACACCGGGGAGCTGTTTTTT
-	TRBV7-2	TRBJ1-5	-	CASSPQGPNQPQHF	TGTGCCAGCAGCCCCCAGGGTCCCAATCAGCCCCAGCATTTT
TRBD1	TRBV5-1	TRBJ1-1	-	CASGLPGQGNTEAFF	TGCGCCAGCGGTCTACCGGGACAGGGGAATACTGAAGCTTTCTTT
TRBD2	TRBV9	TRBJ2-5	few	CASSEKTSGRETQYF	TGTGCCAGCAGCGAGAAGACTAGCGGGAGGGAGACCCAGTACTTC
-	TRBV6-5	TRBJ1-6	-	CASSYGQGSYNSPLHF	TGTGCCAGCAGTTACGGGCAGGGCTCCTATAATTCACCCCTCCACTTT
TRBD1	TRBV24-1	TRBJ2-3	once	CATSDPTGPSTDTQYF	TGTGCCACCAGTGACCCGACAGGGCCTAGCACAGATACGCAGTATTTT
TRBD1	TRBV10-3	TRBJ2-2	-	CAISDRTGGPSNTGELFF	TGTGCCATCAGTGACAGGACAGGCGGCCCCTCGAACACCGGGGAGCTGTTTTTT
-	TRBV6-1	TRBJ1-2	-	CASSSPGGHGYTF	TGTGCCAGCAGTTCCCCGGGGGGGCATGGCTACACCTTC
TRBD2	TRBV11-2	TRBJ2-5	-	CASSLPGGAETQYF	TGTGCCAGCAGCCTCCCGGGGGGGGCGGAGACCCAGTACTTC
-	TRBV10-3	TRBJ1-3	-	CAISVLDSDYSGNTIYF	TGTGCCATCAGTGTTCTGGACAGCGACTACTCTGGAAACACCATATATTTT
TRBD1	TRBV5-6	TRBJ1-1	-	CASSVTGGGPEAFF	TGTGCCAGCAGCGTAACAGGGGGCGGACCTGAAGCTTTCTTT
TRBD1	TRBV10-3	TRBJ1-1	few	CAISRDRKNTEAFF	TGTGCCATCAGCCGGGACAGGAAAAACACTGAAGCTTTCTTT
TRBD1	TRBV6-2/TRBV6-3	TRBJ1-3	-	CASSYRGPGNTIYF	TGTGCCAGCAGTTACAGGGGGCCTGGAAACACCATATATTTT
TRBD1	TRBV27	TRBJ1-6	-	CASSSEQGRGNSPLHF	TGTGCCAGCAGTTCCGAACAGGGGCGTGGGAATTCACCCCTCCACTTT
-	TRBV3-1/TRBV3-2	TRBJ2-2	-	CASSQGGRGAAGELFF	TGTGCCAGCAGCCAAGGGGGCAGGGGTGCTGCCGGGGAGCTGTTTTTT
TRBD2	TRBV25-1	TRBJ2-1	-	CASRMVSGRVKGQFF	TGTGCCAGCAGGATGGTTAGCGGGAGGGTTAAGGGGCAGTTCTTC
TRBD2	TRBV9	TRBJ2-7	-	CASSPRGEGEQYF	TGTGCCAGCAGCCCCCGGGGGGAGGGCGAGCAGTACTTC
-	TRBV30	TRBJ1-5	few	CAWSVRGNQPQHF	TGTGCCTGGAGTGTACGGGGCAATCAGCCCCAGCATTTT
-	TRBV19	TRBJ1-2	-	CASSWTANLGGYTF	TGTGCCAGTAGTTGGACAGCTAATCTGGGAGGCTACACCTTC
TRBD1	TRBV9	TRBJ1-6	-	CASSGDSTNSPLHF	TGTGCCAGCAGCGGGGACAGCACAAATTCACCCCTCCACTTT
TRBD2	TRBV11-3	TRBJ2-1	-	CASGGDEQFF	TGTGCCAGCGGGGGGGATGAGCAGTTCTTC
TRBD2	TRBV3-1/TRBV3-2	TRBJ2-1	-	CASSPGGAGGDEQFF	TGTGCCAGCAGCCCCGGGGGTGCGGGAGGGGATGAGCAGTTCTTC
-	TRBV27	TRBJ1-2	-	CASLGGGGYTF	TGTGCCAGCCTCGGAGGCGGGGGCTACACCTTC
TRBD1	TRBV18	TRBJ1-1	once	CASSPREQGAANTEAFF	TGTGCCAGCTCACCAAGAGAACAGGGGGCGGCGAACACTGAAGCTTTCTTT
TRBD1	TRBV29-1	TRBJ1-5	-	CSVGQGGNQPQHF	TGCAGCGTTGGACAGGGTGGCAATCAGCCCCAGCATTTT
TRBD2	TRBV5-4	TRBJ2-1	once	CASSVGTSGRANEQFF	TGTGCCAGCAGCGTCGGAACTAGCGGGAGGGCTAATGAGCAGTTCTTC
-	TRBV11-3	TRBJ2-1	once	CASSLSRGSEQFF	TGTGCCAGCAGCCTCAGTCGGGGTAGTGAGCAGTTCTTC
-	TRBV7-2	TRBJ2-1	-	CASSMYSGSYNEQFF	TGTGCCAGCAGCATGTATAGCGGATCCTACAATGAGCAGTTCTTC
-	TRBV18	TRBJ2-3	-	CASSPRPGTRPGDTQYF	TGTGCCAGCTCACCCAGGCCCGGGACTCGCCCTGGAGATACGCAGTATTTT
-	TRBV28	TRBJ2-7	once	CASSPPGFEQYF	TGTGCCAGCAGTCCGCCAGGTTTCGAGCAGTACTTC
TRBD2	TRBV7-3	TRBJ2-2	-	CASSLGEGLPKGTGELFF	TGTGCCAGCAGCTTAGGGGAGGGGCTCCCGAAGGGCACCGGGGAGCTGTTTTTT
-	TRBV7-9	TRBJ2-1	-	CASSPEGGPDYNEQFF	TGTGCCAGCAGCCCAGAGGGCGGACCCGACTACAATGAGCAGTTCTTC